The 18 T cell receptor beta chains listed next were all sequenced from one sample in a study of shared clonotypes between healthy human individuals. Method: immunoSEQ multiplex PCR; TCRdb's copy keeps in-frame clones and lacks some. The repertoire holds more than 2,000,000 clones, more than 80% seen once, with 0.35% to 0.45% in the top ten. Sequencing used naive CD4+ T cells from PBMCs. Subset: CD45RA+ positively selected. The source is a man aged 18 to 35 in good health. Some clones in this sample may be carry-over from other donors' samples.

This chain uses TRBV5-1 with TRBJ2-4, with D unclear. V was trimmed by 8 bases and J by 0 bases, leaving 12 bases between them. The CDR3 runs to 14 residues. Germline assignment: CDR1 SGHRS and CDR2 YFSETQ. The CDR3 DNA follows: TGCGCCAGTAGTAAGGGCCTAGCCAAAAACATTCAGTACTTC. Translated, it gives CASSKGLAKNIQYF.

The rearrangement uses TRBV6-5 and TRBJ1-3, with a possible D match to TRBD1 (6 bases). Trimming left V 6 bases short and J 7 bases short, with 16 bases between. Per the germline V gene, CDR1 is MNHEY and CDR2 is SVGAGI. The CDR3 has 14 residues. Written as DNA, the CDR3 is TGTGCCAGCAGACTAAATGGGGGCGTCAACACCATATATTTT. Its protein product is CASRLNGGVNTIYF.

The gene calls are TRBV7-9 and TRBJ2-5, with 8 bases lining up with TRBD1. CDR1 is SEHNR and CDR2 is FQNEAQ in the germline V gene (reference sequence). The CDR3 has 13 amino acids. The V segment lost 3 bases and the J segment 10 bases; nucleotides outside the gene matches: 7. CDR3 sequence (DNA): TGTGCCAGCAGCTTCCAGGGGGCCCGGGACCAGTACTTC. This gives the protein CASSFQGARDQYF. Full variable domain (missing parts from reference TRBV7-9 and TRBJ2-5): DTGVSQNPRHKITKRGQNVTFRCDPISEHNRLYWYRQTLGQGPEFLTYFQNEAQLEKSRLLSDRFSAERPKGSFSTLEIQRTEQGDSAMYLCASSFQGARDQYFGPGTRLLVL.

The chain combines TRBV11-2 with TRBJ2-5; D is ambiguous. The CDR3 contains 13 residues. Trimming cost V 2 bases and J 5 bases, with 9 bases left between them. Germline CDR1 and CDR2: SGHAT and FQNNGV. In DNA, the CDR3 is TGTGCCAGCAGCTTATCAGCTGGCGAGACCCAGTACTTC. Residues: CASSLSAGETQYF.

This chain joins TRBV5-1 and TRBJ2-7, with D possibly being TRBD1 or TRBD2 (5 bases each). Germline V lookup: CDR1 SGHRS, CDR2 YFSETQ. The CDR3 extends over 14 amino acids. Trimming pared 0 bases from V and 6 bases from J, leaving 13 bases between. The CDR3 loop reads CASSLATGTGEQYF. CDR3 bases: TGCGCCAGCAGCTTGGCAACCGGGACGGGCGAGCAGTACTTC. The full variable domain, with the rest looked up from reference TRBV5-1 and TRBJ2-7, is KAGVTQTPRYLIKTRGQQVTLSCSPISGHRSVSWYQQTPGQGLQFLFEYFSETQRNKGNFPGRFSGRQFSNSRSEMNVSTLELGDSALYLCASSLATGTGEQYFGPGTRLTVT.

The chain has TRBV28 and TRBJ2-7; D perhaps matches TRBD2 (5 bases). The V end lost 4 bases, the J end lost 0 bases, and 13 bases lay between the germline ends. The CDR3 totals 15 residues. Looked up from germline, CDR1 is MDHEN and CDR2 is SYDVKM. The CDR3 is CASSYPGGGSYEQYF. CDR3 nucleotides: TGTGCCAGCAGTTATCCAGGAGGAGGCTCCTACGAGCAGTACTTC.

This chain links TRBV2 with TRBJ2-3; TRBD2 might be the D (6 bases). The V gene's germline CDR1 is SNHLY and CDR2 FYNNEI. The germline V and J ends were trimmed by 1 base and 2 bases, with 10 bases remaining between them. This CDR3 has 15 amino acids. DNA of the CDR3: TGTGCCAGCAGTGAAGAGCGGGCCGCCACAGATACGCAGTATTTT. Translation gives CASSEERAATDTQYF.

The chain links TRBV7-6 to TRBJ2-1; D call uncertain. CDR3 length equals 14 residues. Per germline, CDR1 SGHVS and CDR2 FNYEAQ. The V end lost 3 bases, the J end lost 2 bases, and 8 bases lay between the germline ends. The CDR3 region has the DNA TGTGCCAGCAGCTTTGTTAATACCTACAATGAGCAGTTCTTC. Translating gives CASSFVNTYNEQFF.

The V gene is TRBV5-1, the J gene TRBJ2-1; 9 bases map to TRBD2. The germline CDR1 and CDR2 sequences are SGHRS and YFSETQ. The CDR3 has 17 residues. Trimming at V came to 4 bases and at J to 0 bases, leaving 8 bases not matched to a gene. CDR3 nucleotide sequence: TGCGCCAGCAGCGCGGGAGGGGACTTGAGCTCCTACAATGAGCAGTTCTTC. Its protein is CASSAGGDLSSYNEQFF.

The rearrangement joins TRBV27 to TRBJ2-7; D is possibly TRBD1 or TRBD2 (7 bases each). Germline values: CDR1 MNHEY, CDR2 SMNVEV (reference sequence). The ends were cut back, 1 base at V and 3 bases at J, with 22 bases in the middle. CDR3 size: 18 residues. CDR3 DNA: TGTGCCAGCAGTTTATTGGCGCTACCGGGAGGACAGGTCTACGAGCAGTACTTC. It is translated as CASSLLALPGGQVYEQYF.

The chain joins TRBV28 to TRBJ2-5, with 13 positions matching TRBD2. Germline CDR1 is MDHEN and CDR2 is SYDVKM. The CDR3 has 16 residues. V lost 1 base, J lost 2 bases, and 1 base stayed unmatched. The CDR3 is CASSLSLAGGQETQYF. In nucleotides, the CDR3 is TGTGCCAGCAGTTTATCACTAGCGGGAGGGCAAGAGACCCAGTACTTC.

The chain joins TRBV6-5 to TRBJ2-5; 7 bases agree with TRBD1. The J call may be faulty, since TRBJ2-7 better matches the DNA end. Germline V gene lookup returns CDR1 MNHEY and CDR2 SVGAGI. There are 15 residues in the CDR3. The CDR3 region is CASRRSRTGYYEQYF. The CDR3 DNA sequence: TGTGCCAGCAGACGCTCGCGGACAGGCTACTACGAGCAGTACTTC.

The chain recombines TRBV11-1 with TRBJ2-1; 9 positions agree with TRBD1. In germline, CDR1 is SGHAT, CDR2 FQDESV (reference sequence). J lost 4 bases, V lost 1 base, and 2 bases had no gene match. The CDR3 runs to 15 residues. CDR3 loop: CASSLGQGGYNEQFF. The CDR3 nucleotides are TGTGCCAGCAGCTTAGGACAGGGGGGTTACAATGAGCAGTTCTTC.

Note on this clone: This CDR3 is also generated by other DNA sequences in the sample. The J gene is TRBJ2-3, the V gene TRBV28; TRBD1 agrees at 7 bases. In germline, CDR1 is MDHEN, CDR2 SYDVKM. CDR3 size: 13 residues. The V gene end was trimmed by 6 bases and the J gene end by 2 bases; junction bases not matched to a gene: 2. CDR3 nucleotides: TGTGCCAGCAGCGACAGGGTCACAGATACGCAGTATTTT. Its translation is CASSDRVTDTQYF.

This clone was seen a handful of times. The junction and the germline gene differ at one end; a read error may be behind it. V is TRBV7-2 and J is TRBJ1-1; TRBD1 matches at 10 bases. The CDR3 is made up of 14 amino acids. Per germline, CDR1 SGHTA and CDR2 FQGNSA. The CDR3 protein is CASSLARQGATGIF. CDR3 nucleotides: TGTGCCAGCAGCTTAGCCCGACAGGGGGCAACGGGGATCTTT.

The rearrangement joins TRBV28 to TRBJ2-3; D ambiguous. The CDR3 runs to 16 residues. V shed 5 bases and J shed 1 base, with 16 bases lying between them. The germline gives CDR1 MDHEN, CDR2 SYDVKM. This CDR3 reads CASSGGEDWGTDTQYF. CDR3 nucleotide sequence: TGTGCCAGCAGTGGCGGCGAAGACTGGGGCACAGATACGCAGTATTTT.

The gene calls are TRBV5-1 and TRBJ2-7; 10 bases match TRBD2. This CDR3 is built from 15 residues. The V and J ends lost 4 bases and 2 bases, in that order; junction bases with no gene match: 6. From germline, CDR1 is SGHRS and CDR2 YFSETQ. The CDR3 DNA sequence: TGCGCCAGCAGCGCCGCTAGCGGGAGCCCCTACGAGCAGTACTTC. Protein: CASSAASGSPYEQYF.

The V and J genes are TRBV7-8 and TRBJ2-1, with unresolved D. The CDR3 length is 12 residues. Germline lookup yields CDR1 SGHVS and CDR2 FQNEAQ. Trimming left V 5 bases short and J 5 bases short, with 7 bases between. The CDR3 protein is CASSRRHNEQFF. CDR3 DNA: TGTGCCAGCAGCCGACGGCACAATGAGCAGTTCTTC.